The next 8 T cell receptor beta chains were all read from a single sample in a study of regulatory T cells in long-lasting Graves disease. Time point here: newly diagnosed GD, antithyroid drugs for less than 3 months. The TCR library was prepared using RNA isolated from PBMCs. Construction of the TCR beta libraries employed iRepertoire HTBI primers in conjunction with Arm-PCR of CDR3 regions. Using its own MiXCR run on the multiplex PCR reads, TCRdb lists one record per CDR3 protein. The sample lists over 400,000 distinct CDR3 sequences, around 15% seen once, with approximately 17% in the top ten. The data also belong to a second study, concerning T cells in Graves' hyperthyroidism and ophthalmopathy.

Sequencing used peripheral blood mononuclear cells (PBMCs), obtained at new diagnosis, from a patient treated with antithyroid drugs. The receptors were sampled from a woman in her fifties or sixties with Graves disease.

At least ten counts were recorded for this clonotype. The chain employs TRBV6-1 and TRBJ1-5; tentatively, D is TRBD1 (5 bases). Trimming pared 7 bases from V and 3 bases from J, leaving 16 bases between. Germline CDR1 and CDR2: MNHNS and SASEGT. This CDR3 has 15 residues. CDR3 region: CASTPGGRLNQPQHF. The CDR3 region has the DNA TGTGCCAGCACCCCCGGGGGACGGCTCAATCAGCCCCAGCATTTT.

This clonotype has ten or more counts. The V gene is TRBV20-1, the J gene TRBJ1-1, with 7 bases aligning to TRBD1. Germline trimming cut 3 bases from V and 1 base from J; bases unmatched to any gene: 5. CDR3 length: 14 amino acids. Looked up from germline, CDR1 is DFQATT and CDR2 is SNEGSKA (reference sequence). The CDR3 here is CSARHRGWNTEAFF. CDR3 bases: TGCAGTGCTAGGCACAGGGGTTGGAACACTGAAGCTTTCTTT.

This clonotype was seen many times. The chain uses TRBV6-1 and TRBJ2-7; TRBD1 or TRBD2 may be the D gene (5 bases each). Germline V gene lookup returns CDR1 MNHNS and CDR2 SASEGT. Deletions cut 5 bases from V and 0 bases from J, with 11 bases between. The CDR3 runs 14 residues. DNA of the CDR3: TGTGCCAGCAGTCCCGGGGCAGTCTCCTACGAGCAGTACTTC. Encoded protein: CASSPGAVSYEQYF.

This clonotype was detected a few times. This chain connects TRBV29-1 to TRBJ2-1, with a tentative D call TRBD2 (5 bases). The CDR3 length is 18 residues. V lost 0 bases and J 6 bases, leaving 24 bases between the germline ends. Germline CDR1 reads SQVTM; CDR2 reads ANQGSEA. CDR3 nucleotide sequence: TGCAGCGTTGAAGATCTCCATATCCAACTAGGCAACCTCAATGAGCAGTTCTTC. It specifies CSVEDLHIQLGNLNEQFF.

A few counts support this clonotype. The chain carries TRBV13 and TRBJ1-3; D is perhaps TRBD1 (6 bases). The germline gives CDR1 PRHDT, CDR2 FYEKMQ (reference sequence). CDR3 length: 18 amino acids. The germline V and J ends were trimmed by 4 bases and 0 bases, with 19 bases remaining between them. This CDR3 is CASSSTTGTIFSGNTIYF. DNA of the CDR3: TGTGCCAGCAGCTCAACTACCGGGACAATTTTCTCTGGAAACACCATATATTTT.

This clonotype has a count of ten or more. The chain recombines TRBV28 with TRBJ2-7; TRBD1 or TRBD2 may be the D gene (7 bases each). The CDR3 totals 13 residues. In germline, CDR1 is MDHEN, CDR2 SYDVKM. V was clipped by 7 bases and J by 1 base, with 11 bases between them. For the CDR3, the DNA is TGTGCCAGCATCAGGGGGGGGTCCTACGAGCAGTACTTC. Protein product: CASIRGGSYEQYF.

In its sample, this clonotype was seen many times. The chain carries TRBV6-1 and TRBJ2-3; possibly TRBD2 for D (5 bases). Germline V gives CDR1 MNHNS, CDR2 SASEGT. There are 15 residues in the CDR3. Trimming shortened V by 7 bases and J by 1 base, and 15 bases separated the two germline ends. The DNA for the CDR3 is TGTGCCAGCACCGCGGGTTGGCGGGGCACAGATACGCAGTATTTT. Translation gives CASTAGWRGTDTQYF.

This clonotype has at least ten counts. A read error may produce the germline difference seen at one junction end. The chain is built from TRBV6-1 and TRBJ2-7; no clear D. The CDR3 length is 15 residues. Germline assignment: CDR1 MNHNS and CDR2 SASEGT. This chain's CDR3 is CASREQSSSSYEQYF. The CDR3 DNA reads as TGTGCCAGCCGTGAACAGAGTTCCAGCTCCTACGAGCAGTACTTC.